The rows below give T cell receptor beta chains drawn from one sample of a study of T cells in Graves' hyperthyroidism and ophthalmopathy. TCRdb re-analysed the multiplex PCR reads in MiXCR, keeping a single row per CDR3 protein. The sample has about 840,000 distinct CDR3 sequences, around 38% seen once; the top ten hold 7% to 10%. The source material was blood. The receptor set was obtained from a man between 18 and 29 years old with Graves' hyperthyroidism. Each CDR3 is given with its conserved first and last residue. A D gene is named only where the DNA matches it firmly. The listing skips clone size in some rows; elsewhere it reads once, few, many or a size class.

few	-	TRBV20-1	TRBJ2-2	TGCAGTGCTCTTAATCGGAACACCGGGGAGCTGTTTTTT	CSALNRNTGELFF
-	-	TRBV6-6	TRBJ1-5	TGTGCCAGCAGTTACGTGGCCCGGGGAAGCAATCAGCCCCAGCATTTT	CASSYVARGSNQPQHF
many	-	TRBV19	TRBJ1-5	TGTGCCAGTAGTAAAGACATTTTGGGGGAGCCCCAGCATTTT	CASSKDILGEPQHF
many	-	TRBV29-1	TRBJ1-5	TGCAGCGTTGAAGATGCCTTCGGAGGTCAGCCCCAGCATTTT	CSVEDAFGGQPQHF
many	-	TRBV15	TRBJ1-1	TGTGCCACCACCCACAGGCGCGGCTTGAACACTGAAGCTTTCTTT	CATTHRRGLNTEAFF
few	-	TRBV15	TRBJ1-1	TGTGCCACCAGCAGGGATTGGAGCACTGAAGCTTTCTTT	CATSRDWSTEAFF
few	TRBD2	TRBV5-5	TRBJ2-7	TGTGCCAGCAGCTCGTTCGGACTAGCGGGAGACAGCGAGCAGTACTTC	CASSSFGLAGDSEQYF
-	-	TRBV4-1	TRBJ1-2	TGCGCCAGCAGCCAAGTTATGGGTGGGGATGGCTACACCTTC	CASSQVMGGDGYTF
-	TRBD2	TRBV4-1	TRBJ2-5	TGCGCCAGCAGCTGGGCGGGGATAGCGGGGGGTCAAGAGACCCAGTACTTC	CASSWAGIAGGQETQYF
-	-	TRBV5-6	TRBJ1-2	TGTGCCAGCAGCCCGGGGAAAACGTGGGGGGCGTATGGCTACACCTTC	CASSPGKTWGAYGYTF
-	-	TRBV10-3	TRBJ1-3	TGCGCCATCGATGAGGAGGCCACCTTCCTTTTACGCTCTGGAAACACCATATATTTT	CAIDEEATFLLRSGNTIYF
many	-	TRBV12-3/TRBV12-4	TRBJ1-2	TGTGCCAGCAGTTTAGGGGGGAGGCATGGCTACACCTTC	CASSLGGRHGYTF
many	-	TRBV29-1	TRBJ1-1	TGCAGCGTAGCGGGACAGAACACTGAAGCTTTCTTT	CSVAGQNTEAFF
-	-	TRBV20-1	TRBJ2-2	TGCAGTGCTAGGGACTGGGGTTCCGGGGAGCTGTTTTTT	CSARDWGSGELFF
many	-	TRBV7-9	TRBJ1-1	TGTGCCAGCTCCCGGGACATGCTAGAAGCTTTCTTT	CASSRDMLEAFF
many	TRBD2	TRBV10-2	TRBJ2-5	TGCGCCAGCAGTGAGTGGCCCGGGACTAGCGGCCAAGAGACCCAGTACTTC	CASSEWPGTSGQETQYF
-	-	TRBV4-3	TRBJ2-5	TGCGCCAGCAGCACCCAGCCGGGAGCTCTTGAAGAGACCCAGTACTTC	CASSTQPGALEETQYF
many	-	TRBV19	TRBJ1-2	TGTGCCAGTGATCGGTGTTACTGGGACATCAACACCTTC	CASDRCYWDINTF
-	-	TRBV7-9	TRBJ2-7	TGTGCCAGCAGCATGGGGGGCCTGGATTCGCCCTACGAGCAGTACTTC	CASSMGGLDSPYEQYF
-	-	TRBV19	TRBJ1-1	TGTGCCAGTAGTATTATAGGGAAGGACACTGAAGCTTTCTTT	CASSIIGKDTEAFF
once	TRBD1	TRBV7-6	TRBJ1-4	TGTGCCAGCAGGCCAGGGGGTGAAAAACTGTTTTTT	CASRPGGEKLFF
many	-	TRBV29-1	TRBJ2-5	TGCAGCGTTGAAGGAGTTCGGGAAGAGACCCAGTACTTC	CSVEGVREETQYF
-	TRBD2	TRBV5-4	TRBJ2-5	TGTGCCAGCAGCTTGGGACTAGCGGGGACGCAGACCCAGTACTTC	CASSLGLAGTQTQYF
few	TRBD1	TRBV20-1	TRBJ2-7	TGCAGTGCCATTAACAGGGGGCTCTACGAGCAGTACTTC	CSAINRGLYEQYF
many	-	TRBV7-9	TRBJ1-1	TGTGCCAGCAGCTTAGTGCGGGGCCACACTGAAGCTTTCTTT	CASSLVRGHTEAFF
many	-	TRBV29-1	TRBJ1-1	TGCAGCGTTGAGTCTCAGGGTGTGAACACTGAAGCTTTCTTT	CSVESQGVNTEAFF
-	TRBD1	TRBV14	TRBJ2-2	TGTGCCAGCAGCGTATGGGACAGTCGCAACACCGGGGAGCTGTTTTTT	CASSVWDSRNTGELFF
-	TRBD1	TRBV10-3	TRBJ1-6	TGTGCCAGCAGTTACTTAGGACAGGGCGCTCACTATAATTCACCCCTCCACTTT	CASSYLGQGAHYNSPLHF
-	-	TRBV7-9	TRBJ1-1	TGTGCCAGCAGCTTGACCGGGGGCGGGATCTGGGACACTGAAGCTTTCTTT	CASSLTGGGIWDTEAFF
few	-	TRBV6-5	TRBJ2-7	TGTGCCAGCCTCGGGGCGCGGGACGAGCAGTACTTC	CASLGARDEQYF
-	-	TRBV6-5	TRBJ2-7	TGTGCCAGCAGTTACAGCGACACTTTCTACGAGCAGTACTTC	CASSYSDTFYEQYF
-	TRBD2	TRBV29-1	TRBJ2-6	TGCAGCGTTGATGGCGGGGGAAACGTCCTGACTTTC	CSVDGGGNVLTF
-	TRBD1	TRBV11-2	TRBJ2-5	TGTGCCAGCAGCTTAGAGGTCATGAGGGGGCTTGAGACCCAGTACTTC	CASSLEVMRGLETQYF
-	-	TRBV7-2	TRBJ2-5	TGTGCCAGCAGCCACTACGACCAGGGGATGGAGGCCCAGTACTTC	CASSHYDQGMEAQYF
-	-	TRBV7-6	TRBJ2-2	TGTGCCAGCAGCCGAAAGGAGGACGGGGAGCTGTTTTTT	CASSRKEDGELFF
-	TRBD2	TRBV10-3	TRBJ2-5	TGTGCCATCAGGGACGGGACTAGAGACTTAGAGACCCAGTACTTC	CAIRDGTRDLETQYF
-	-	TRBV29-1	TRBJ1-1	TGCAGATCACAGGGATACACTGAAGCTTTCTTT	CRSQGYTEAFF
-	TRBD2	TRBV4-1	TRBJ2-2	TGCGCCAGCAGACTGCTGGGCGGGGGGATAGCAGGGGAGCTGTTTTTT	CASRLLGGGIAGELFF
few	-	TRBV7-2	TRBJ1-1	TGTGCCAGCAGCTTAGTGAGGACAGTTTCTGAAGCTTTCTTT	CASSLVRTVSEAFF
-	-	TRBV7-2	TRBJ2-2	TGCGCCAGCAGCCAGTCGGGAGACACCGGGGAGCTGTTTTTT	CASSQSGDTGELFF
-	TRBD1	TRBV7-8	TRBJ1-1	TGTGCCAGCAGCCACAGGGGTACAGCTGAAGCTTTCTTT	CASSHRGTAEAFF
-	-	TRBV14	TRBJ2-7	TGTGCCAGCTCAGGGGAGCCTACCTACGAGCAGTACTTC	CASSGEPTYEQYF
few	-	TRBV15	TRBJ2-6	TGTGCCACCAGCAAAGGGACAGGGGCCAACGTCCTGACTTTC	CATSKGTGANVLTF
few	-	TRBV7-8	TRBJ2-5	TGTGCCAGCAACCCAGGCACCACCACTCAAGAGACCCAGTACTTC	CASNPGTTTQETQYF
-	-	TRBV15	TRBJ1-5	TGTGCCACCAGCAGCTTAGCGACAGGCAATCAGCCCCAGCATTTT	CATSSLATGNQPQHF
once	TRBD1	TRBV12-3/TRBV12-4	TRBJ2-5	TGTGCCAGCAGTCAAGGGACAGTAAAAGAGACCCAGTACTTC	CASSQGTVKETQYF
-	-	TRBV24-1	TRBJ2-5	TGTGCCACCAGGGACACCGTATCAGGGGAGACCCAGTACTTC	CATRDTVSGETQYF
-	-	TRBV10-3	TRBJ2-3	TGTGCCATCAGGGCCCCGTCCGGGGCGCACGATACGCAGTATTTT	CAIRAPSGAHDTQYF